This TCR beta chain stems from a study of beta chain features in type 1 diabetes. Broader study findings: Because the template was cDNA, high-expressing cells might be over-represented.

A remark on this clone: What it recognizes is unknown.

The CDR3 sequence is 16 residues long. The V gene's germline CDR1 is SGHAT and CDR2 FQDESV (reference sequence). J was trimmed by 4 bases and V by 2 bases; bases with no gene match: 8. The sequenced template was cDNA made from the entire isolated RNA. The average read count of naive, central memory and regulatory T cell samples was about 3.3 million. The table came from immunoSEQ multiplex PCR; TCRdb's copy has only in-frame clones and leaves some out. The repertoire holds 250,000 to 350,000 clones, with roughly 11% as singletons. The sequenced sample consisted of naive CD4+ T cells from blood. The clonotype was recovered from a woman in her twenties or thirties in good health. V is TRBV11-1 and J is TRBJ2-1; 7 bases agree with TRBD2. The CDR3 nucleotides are TGTGCCAGCAGCTTACTGGCGGGAGTGGGTTACAATGAGCAGTTCTTC. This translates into CASSLLAGVGYNEQFF. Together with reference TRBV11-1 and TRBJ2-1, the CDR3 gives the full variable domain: EAEVAQSPRYKITEKSQAVAFWCDPISGHATLYWYRQILGQGPELLVQFQDESVVDDSQLPKDRFSAERLKGVDSTLKIQPAELGDSAMYLCASSLLAGVGYNEQFFGPGTRLTVL.